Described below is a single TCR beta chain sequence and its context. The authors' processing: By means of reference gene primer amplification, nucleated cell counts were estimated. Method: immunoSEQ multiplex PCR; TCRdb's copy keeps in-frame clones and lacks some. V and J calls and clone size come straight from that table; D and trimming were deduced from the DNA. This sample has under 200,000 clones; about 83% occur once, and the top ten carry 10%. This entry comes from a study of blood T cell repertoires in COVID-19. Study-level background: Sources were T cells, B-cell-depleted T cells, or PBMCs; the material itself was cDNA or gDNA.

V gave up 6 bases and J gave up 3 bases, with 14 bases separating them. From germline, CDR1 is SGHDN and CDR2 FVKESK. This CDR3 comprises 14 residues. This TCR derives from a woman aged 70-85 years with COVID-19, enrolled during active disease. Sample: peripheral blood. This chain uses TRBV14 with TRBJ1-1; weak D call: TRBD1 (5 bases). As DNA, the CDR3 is TGTGCCAGCAGGCGTCAAGGCAGGGACACTGAAGCTTTCTTT. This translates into CASRRQGRDTEAFF.